This is a list of T cell receptor beta chains from one sample in a study of T cell responses to AZD1222 COVID-19 vaccine. The table came from immunoSEQ multiplex PCR; TCRdb's copy has only in-frame clones and leaves some out. The sample shows 90,000 to 150,000 clones, about 85% of them seen only once. This specimen was peripheral blood, taken 28 days after the second AZD1222 dose. Receptor source: an adult who received the AZD1222 COVID-19 vaccine. The CDR3 runs from the conserved cysteine through the conserved F or W. D genes are given only for firm matches. For some rows the clone size is stated as once, few or many, or as a class when expanded; others skip it.

j_gene	abundance	v_gene	d_gene	CDR3aa	CDR3nt
TRBJ1-1	-	TRBV24-1	-	CATSDSAHGFEAFF	TGTGCCACCAGTGATTCAGCTCACGGGTTCGAAGCTTTCTTT
TRBJ1-2	once	TRBV6-2/TRBV6-3	-	CASSYSSRGRQGYGYTF	TGTGCCAGCAGTTACTCGAGTCGGGGCCGACAAGGCTATGGCTACACCTTC
TRBJ1-2	-	TRBV6-2/TRBV6-3	-	CASSGPQYGYTF	TGTGCCAGCAGCGGCCCCCAATATGGCTACACCTTC
TRBJ1-3	few	TRBV7-6	-	CASSRNMPGPSSGNTIYF	TGTGCCAGCAGCCGCAATATGCCCGGGCCTAGCTCTGGAAACACCATATATTTT
TRBJ1-1	-	TRBV24-1	-	CATSDGRDRAEAFF	TGTGCCACCAGTGATGGCAGGGACCGGGCAGAAGCTTTCTTT
TRBJ1-4	-	TRBV7-2	-	CASSPGVKLFF	TGTGCCAGCAGCCCAGGTGTAAAACTGTTTTTT
TRBJ2-5	-	TRBV7-2	TRBD2	CASSLDAGGETQYF	TGTGCCAGCAGCTTAGACGCGGGGGGGGAGACCCAGTACTTC
TRBJ1-2	-	TRBV29-1	TRBD1	CSVDGQGGYGYTF	TGCAGCGTAGACGGACAGGGAGGATATGGCTACACCTTC
TRBJ1-2	-	TRBV3-1/TRBV3-2	TRBD1	CASGEQGIGGYTF	TGTGCCAGCGGAGAACAGGGGATAGGCGGCTACACCTTC
TRBJ2-2	-	TRBV3-1/TRBV3-2	-	CASSQMAGAGTGELFF	TGTGCCAGCAGCCAAATGGCGGGGGCGGGCACCGGGGAGCTGTTTTTT
TRBJ2-1	-	TRBV19	-	CASSIGLGGGLEEQFF	TGTGCCAGTAGTATAGGCCTTGGGGGGGGCTTAGAGGAGCAGTTCTTC
TRBJ1-1	few	TRBV14	-	CASTDGRGAHTEAFF	TGTGCCAGCACGGACGGGAGAGGGGCCCACACTGAAGCTTTCTTT
TRBJ1-1	few	TRBV7-2	-	CASSLVGGEVTEAFF	TGTGCCAGCAGCTTAGTGGGGGGGGAGGTCACTGAAGCTTTCTTT
TRBJ1-1	-	TRBV7-2	-	CASSWGENTEAFF	TGTGCCAGCAGCTGGGGTGAGAACACTGAAGCTTTCTTT
TRBJ1-2	-	TRBV11-2	TRBD1	CASSETGGGYGYTF	TGTGCCAGCAGCGAAACAGGGGGAGGCTATGGCTACACCTTC
TRBJ2-7	-	TRBV7-9	TRBD1	CASSQTGGWYEQYF	TGTGCCAGCAGCCAGACAGGGGGCTGGTACGAGCAGTACTTC
TRBJ2-1	-	TRBV1	-	CTSSLRIAGGVDNEQFF	TGCACCAGCAGCCTTCGGATAGCGGGGGGAGTGGACAATGAGCAGTTCTTC
TRBJ1-5	once	TRBV6-5	TRBD1	CASRPRQGVDQPQHF	TGTGCCAGCAGGCCCCGGCAGGGGGTAGATCAGCCCCAGCATTTT
TRBJ1-1	-	TRBV4-1	-	CASSQQGLQNTEAFF	TGCGCCAGCAGCCAGCAGGGACTCCAGAACACTGAAGCTTTCTTT
TRBJ1-2	-	TRBV20-1	-	CSASTPGGGYTF	TGCAGTGCTAGTACCCCCGGTGGTGGCTACACCTTC
TRBJ2-3	-	TRBV27	TRBD2	CASSSGLAGQGTDTQYF	TGTGCCAGCAGTTCGGGACTAGCGGGGCAGGGCACAGATACGCAGTATTTT
TRBJ1-6	-	TRBV14	TRBD1	CASSLRGHSPLHF	TGTGCCAGCAGCCTCAGGGGGCATTCACCCCTCCACTTT
TRBJ2-1	-	TRBV2	-	CASRLRPGPDSYNEQFF	TGTGCCAGCAGGCTCCGACCTGGGCCTGACTCCTACAATGAGCAGTTCTTC
TRBJ1-5	-	TRBV3-1/TRBV3-2	-	CASSHGPGSNQPQHF	TGTGCCAGCAGCCACGGGCCGGGAAGCAATCAGCCCCAGCATTTT
TRBJ1-4	few	TRBV7-2	TRBD1	CASRPTGVNEKLFF	TGTGCCAGCAGACCGACAGGGGTTAATGAAAAACTGTTTTTT
TRBJ1-1	once	TRBV7-3	-	CASSLSVGTEAFF	TGTGCCAGCAGCTTATCGGTGGGGACTGAAGCTTTCTTT
TRBJ2-5	once	TRBV24-1	TRBD1	CATSDHRGSAETQYF	TGTGCCACCAGTGACCACAGGGGGTCAGCGGAGACCCAGTACTTC
TRBJ2-3	once	TRBV15	-	CATSHPLGLEGGPLNTQYF	TGTGCCACCAGCCACCCTCTGGGACTCGAGGGGGGCCCATTGAATACGCAGTATTTT
TRBJ1-3	-	TRBV29-1	-	CSAEGSGNTIYF	TGCAGCGCGGAGGGTTCTGGAAACACCATATATTTT